This entry features one TCR beta chain sequence. Its antigen is unidentified. This sample is part of a study of cytomegalovirus exposure and HLA in healthy donors. Study-level points and caveats: Many donors carried some public TCRs, although rarity characterized most TCR sequences. According to a later analysis, TCR clusters from the first cohort tended to co-occur in the 120 or so validation repertoires. The study listed 150 to 200 cytomegalovirus-associated TCR beta chains.

Germline V gene data show CDR1 as SGHAT and CDR2 as FQDESV (reference sequence). V was shortened by 5 bases and J by 8 bases, with 18 bases between the two germline ends. This CDR3 has 15 amino acids. Sequencing was performed with immunoSEQ multiplex PCR; in TCRdb, only in-frame clones are kept and a portion is missing. The table shows some 140,000 clones, with about four fifths occurring only once. A roughly 120-subject validation cohort, separate from the approximately 720-subject first cohort, supplied the donors. This TCR came from a woman younger than 45 in good health and CMV-seronegative. V gene TRBV11-1 combines with J gene TRBJ1-4, with a tentative D call TRBD1 (5 bases). Sequencing was done on a sample of PBMCs. The CDR3 here is CASSPLEGTNEKLFF. The CDR3 DNA sequence: TGTGCCAGCAGCCCCTTGGAGGGGACGAACGAAAAACTGTTTTTT.